This TCR beta chain derives from a study of radiotherapy plus CTLA-4 blockade in lung cancer listed by TCRdb under 2018. With regard to the full study: Objective responses occurred in approximately 17% of enrolled patients, and about 30% achieved disease control. Paper-wide results and their limitations: After treatment with radiotherapy and ipilimumab, TCR clones that came from tumors expanded in the peripheral blood. The strongest predictors of response, as reported, were early dynamic changes in blood T cell clones along with a rise in serum interferon-beta after radiation.

The study tested focal radiation therapy combined with CTLA-4 blockade (ipilimumab) in patients with chemo-refractory metastatic non-small-cell lung cancer. The CDR3 contains 15 residues, cysteine and phenylalanine counted. Only the CDR3 part of the read is kept: 45 bases, read in frame from the first base. CDR1 and CDR2 are drawn from the germline V gene: MNHEY, SVGAGI. The V and J ends are trimmed by 0 bases and 6 bases, leaving 14 bases between them. The method was the immunoSEQ multiplex PCR assay. TCRdb obtained this table from immuneACCESS and retained in-frame rearrangements with V and J assigned. These tables miss some clones; where compared with another copy, unresolved V genes account for less than half of the shortfall, and the remainder is unexplained. The sample includes approximately 50,000 clones, with about 80% observed a single time. The ten most abundant clones make up approximately 6.1% of the sample.

Comments on this clone: Its antigen is unknown. It has no much larger one-base neighbor in the sample; base qualities were not kept.

The sequence links TRBV6-5 to TRBJ1-2, and TRBD1 may be the D gene, going by 6 matching bases. The receptor was derived from a human donor with non-small cell lung cancer whose response to radiotherapy plus ipilimumab could not be evaluated. The source material was peripheral blood, sampled from a patient treated with radiotherapy plus ipilimumab. The CDR3 protein sequence reads: CASSYSFGRGHGYTF. The nucleotide sequence reads TGTGCCAGCAGTTACTCCTTCGGCAGGGGCCATGGCTACACCTTC.